The text below deals with one T cell receptor beta chain. This record belongs to a study of CD8+ T cells in alopecia areata. Sample treatment: oral pan-JAK inhibitor, 5-10 mg twice daily. RNA, once extracted, was reverse transcribed into cDNA for use as the sequencing template. Produced via immunoSEQ multiplex PCR; TCRdb's table is partial and in-frame only. The sample holds about 180,000 clones; 40% to 55% are singletons and the top ten take 9.5% to 13%. Trimming took off 0 bases at V and 4 bases at J, with 7 bases between the two ends. Looked up from germline, CDR1 is SGDLS and CDR2 is YYNGEE. The CDR3 runs 13 residues.

The receptor was isolated from a human donor with alopecia areata. Sequences were derived from CD8+ T cells sorted from blood, sampled between weeks 51 and 54, from a patient treated with tofacitinib. This chain connects TRBV9 to TRBJ1-2, with unresolved D. DNA for the CDR3: TGTGCCAGCAGCGTAGCTTCACCCTATGGCTACACCTTC. It codes for CASSVASPYGYTF.